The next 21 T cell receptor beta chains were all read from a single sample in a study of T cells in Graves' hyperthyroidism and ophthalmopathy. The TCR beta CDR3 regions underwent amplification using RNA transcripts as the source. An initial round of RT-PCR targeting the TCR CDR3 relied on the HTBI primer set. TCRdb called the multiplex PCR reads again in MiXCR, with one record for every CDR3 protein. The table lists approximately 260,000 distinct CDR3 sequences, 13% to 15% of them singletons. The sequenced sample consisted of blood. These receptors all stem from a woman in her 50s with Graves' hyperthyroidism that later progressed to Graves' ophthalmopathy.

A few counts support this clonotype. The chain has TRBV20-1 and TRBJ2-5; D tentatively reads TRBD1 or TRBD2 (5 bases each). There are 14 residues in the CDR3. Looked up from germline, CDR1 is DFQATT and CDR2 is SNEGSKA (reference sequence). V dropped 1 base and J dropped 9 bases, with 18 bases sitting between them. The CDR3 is CSARVGTGVGAQYF. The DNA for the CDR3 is TGCAGTGCTAGAGTCGGGACCGGGGTAGGGGCCCAGTACTTC.

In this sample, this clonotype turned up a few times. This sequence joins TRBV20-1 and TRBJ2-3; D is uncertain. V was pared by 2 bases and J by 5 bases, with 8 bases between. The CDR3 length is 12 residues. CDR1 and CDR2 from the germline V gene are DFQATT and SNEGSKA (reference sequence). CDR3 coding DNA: TGCAGTGCTAGACCGACCCGAGATACGCAGTATTTT. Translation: CSARPTRDTQYF.

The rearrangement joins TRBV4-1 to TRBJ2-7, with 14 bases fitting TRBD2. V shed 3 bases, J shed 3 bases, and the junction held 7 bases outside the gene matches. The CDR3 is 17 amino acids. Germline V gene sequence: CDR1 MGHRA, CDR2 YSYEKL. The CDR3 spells CASSHSEGTSGSYEQYF. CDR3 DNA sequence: TGCGCCAGCAGCCACTCGGAGGGGACTAGCGGGAGCTACGAGCAGTACTTC.

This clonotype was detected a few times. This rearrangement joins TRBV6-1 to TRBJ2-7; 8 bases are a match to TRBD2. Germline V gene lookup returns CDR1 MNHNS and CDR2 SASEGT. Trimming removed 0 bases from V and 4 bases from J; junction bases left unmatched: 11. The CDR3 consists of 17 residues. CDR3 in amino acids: CASSEAQGSGTMYEQYF. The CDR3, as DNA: TGTGCCAGCAGTGAAGCTCAGGGTAGCGGGACAATGTACGAGCAGTACTTC.

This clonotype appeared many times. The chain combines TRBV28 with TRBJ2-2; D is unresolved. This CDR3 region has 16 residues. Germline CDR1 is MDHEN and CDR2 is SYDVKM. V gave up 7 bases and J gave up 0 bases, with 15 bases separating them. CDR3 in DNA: TGTGCCAGCACCTCCTTGGGCCAGACGAACACCGGGGAGCTGTTTTTT. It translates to CASTSLGQTNTGELFF.

CDR3 bases: TGTGCCAGCAGTCCCTGGAGCCAGAACACTGAAGCTTTCTTT. This codes for CASSPWSQNTEAFF. V and J are TRBV12-3 or TRBV12-4 and TRBJ1-1; D gene ambiguous. Trimming cost V 5 bases and J 1 base, with 11 bases left between them. The CDR3 has 14 residues.

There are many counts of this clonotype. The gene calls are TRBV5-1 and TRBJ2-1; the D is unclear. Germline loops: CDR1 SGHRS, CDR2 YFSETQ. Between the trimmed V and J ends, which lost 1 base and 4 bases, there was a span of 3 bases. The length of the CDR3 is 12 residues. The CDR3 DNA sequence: TGCGCCAGCAGCTTGCGTTACAATGAGCAGTTCTTC. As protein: CASSLRYNEQFF.

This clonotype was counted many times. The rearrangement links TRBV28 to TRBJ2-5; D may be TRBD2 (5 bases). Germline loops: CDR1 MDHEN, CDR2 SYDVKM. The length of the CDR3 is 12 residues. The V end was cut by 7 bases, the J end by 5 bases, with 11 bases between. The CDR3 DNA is TGTGCCAGCAAAACGGGGATGGAGACCCAGTACTTC. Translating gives CASKTGMETQYF.

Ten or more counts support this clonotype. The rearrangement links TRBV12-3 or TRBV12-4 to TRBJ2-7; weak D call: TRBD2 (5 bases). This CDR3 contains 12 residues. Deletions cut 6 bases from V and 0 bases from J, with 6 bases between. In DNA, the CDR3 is TGTGCCAGCAGGGGGAGCTCCTACGAGCAGTACTTC. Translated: CASRGSSYEQYF.

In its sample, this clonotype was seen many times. For the CDR3, the DNA is TGTGCCTGGAGTGTACTGGTACTAGCGGGAGGCAACGAGCAGTACTTC. It translates to CAWSVLVLAGGNEQYF. The chain has TRBV30 and TRBJ2-7, with TRBD2 matching over 12 bases. V lost 0 bases and J lost 5; bases outside the gene matches: 8. The CDR3 sequence is 16 residues long. Germline V gene lookup returns CDR1 GTSNPN and CDR2 SVGIG (reference sequence).

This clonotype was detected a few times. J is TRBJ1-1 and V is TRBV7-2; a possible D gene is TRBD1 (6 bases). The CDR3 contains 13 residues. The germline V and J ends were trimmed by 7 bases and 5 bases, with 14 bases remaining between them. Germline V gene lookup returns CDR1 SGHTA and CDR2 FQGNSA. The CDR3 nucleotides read TGTGCCAGCAACTACAGGGCTCGGACTGAAGCTTTCTTT. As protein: CASNYRARTEAFF.

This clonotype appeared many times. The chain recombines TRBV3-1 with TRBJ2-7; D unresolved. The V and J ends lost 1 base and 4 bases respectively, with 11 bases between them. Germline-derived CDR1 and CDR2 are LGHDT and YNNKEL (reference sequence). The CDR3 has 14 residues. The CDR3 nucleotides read TGTGCCAGCAGCCAAGGAGGTGGGTTTTACGAGCAGTACTTC. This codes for CASSQGGGFYEQYF.

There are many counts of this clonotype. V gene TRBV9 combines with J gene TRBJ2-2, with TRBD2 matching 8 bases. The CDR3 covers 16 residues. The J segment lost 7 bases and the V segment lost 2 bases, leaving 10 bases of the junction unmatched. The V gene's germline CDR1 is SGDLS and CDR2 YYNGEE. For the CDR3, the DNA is TGTGCCAGCAGCGTGAGGAGAGCGGGAGTGAACGGGGAGCTGTTTTTT. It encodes CASSVRRAGVNGELFF.

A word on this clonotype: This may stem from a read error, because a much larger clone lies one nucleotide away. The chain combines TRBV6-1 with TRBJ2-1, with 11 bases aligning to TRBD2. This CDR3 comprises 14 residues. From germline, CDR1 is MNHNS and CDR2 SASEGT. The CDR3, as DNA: TGTGCCAGCACCTTAGCGGGAGGGCCGGGGGAGCAGTGCTTC. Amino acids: CASTLAGGPGEQCF.

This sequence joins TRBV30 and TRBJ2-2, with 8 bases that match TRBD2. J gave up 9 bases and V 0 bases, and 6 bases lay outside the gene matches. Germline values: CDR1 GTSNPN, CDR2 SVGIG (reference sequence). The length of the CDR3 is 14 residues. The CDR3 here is CAWSVRGGRRELFF. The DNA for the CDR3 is TGTGCCTGGAGTGTAAGGGGCGGGAGGAGGGAGCTGTTTTTT.

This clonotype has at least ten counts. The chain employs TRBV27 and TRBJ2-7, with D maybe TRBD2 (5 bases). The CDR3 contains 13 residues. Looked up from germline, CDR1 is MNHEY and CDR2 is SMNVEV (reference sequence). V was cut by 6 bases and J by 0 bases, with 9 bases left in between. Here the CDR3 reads CASRRVSSYEQYF. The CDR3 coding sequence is TGTGCCAGCAGGAGGGTTAGCTCCTACGAGCAGTACTTC.

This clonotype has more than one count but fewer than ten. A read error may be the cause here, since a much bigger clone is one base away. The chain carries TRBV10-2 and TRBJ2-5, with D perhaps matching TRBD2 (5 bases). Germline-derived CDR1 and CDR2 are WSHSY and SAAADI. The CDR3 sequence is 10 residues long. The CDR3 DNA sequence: TGCGTCAGCGGAAAAGAGACCCAGTACTTC. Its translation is CVSGKETQYF.

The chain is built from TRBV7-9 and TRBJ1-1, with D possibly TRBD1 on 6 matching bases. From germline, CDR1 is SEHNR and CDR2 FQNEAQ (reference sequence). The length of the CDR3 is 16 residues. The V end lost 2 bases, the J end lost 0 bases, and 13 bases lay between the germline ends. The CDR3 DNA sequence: TGTGCCAGCAGCTTACCCGGGGGGGGCTTGAACACTGAAGCTTTCTTT. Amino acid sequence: CASSLPGGGLNTEAFF.

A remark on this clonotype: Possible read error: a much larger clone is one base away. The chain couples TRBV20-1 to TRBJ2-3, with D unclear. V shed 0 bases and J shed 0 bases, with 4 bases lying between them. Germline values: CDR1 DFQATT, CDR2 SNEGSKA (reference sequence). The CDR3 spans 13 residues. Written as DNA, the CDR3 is TGCAGTGCTAGAGATCGGAGCACAGATACGCAGTATTTT. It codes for CSARDRSTDTQYF.

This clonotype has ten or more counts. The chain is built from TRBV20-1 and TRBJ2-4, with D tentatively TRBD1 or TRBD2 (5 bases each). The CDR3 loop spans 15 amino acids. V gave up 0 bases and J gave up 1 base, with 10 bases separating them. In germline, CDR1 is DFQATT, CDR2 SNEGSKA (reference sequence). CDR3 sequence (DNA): TGCAGTGCTAGAGATGTGGGGGAGGCCAAAAACATTCAGTACTTC. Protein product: CSARDVGEAKNIQYF.

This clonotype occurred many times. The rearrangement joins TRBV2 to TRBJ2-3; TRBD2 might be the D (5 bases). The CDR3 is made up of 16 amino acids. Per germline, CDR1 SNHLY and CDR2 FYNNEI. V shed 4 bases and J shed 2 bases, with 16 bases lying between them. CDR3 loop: CASSVGLDYTTDTQYF. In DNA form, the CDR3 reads TGTGCCAGCAGTGTAGGGCTAGACTACACCACAGATACGCAGTATTTT.